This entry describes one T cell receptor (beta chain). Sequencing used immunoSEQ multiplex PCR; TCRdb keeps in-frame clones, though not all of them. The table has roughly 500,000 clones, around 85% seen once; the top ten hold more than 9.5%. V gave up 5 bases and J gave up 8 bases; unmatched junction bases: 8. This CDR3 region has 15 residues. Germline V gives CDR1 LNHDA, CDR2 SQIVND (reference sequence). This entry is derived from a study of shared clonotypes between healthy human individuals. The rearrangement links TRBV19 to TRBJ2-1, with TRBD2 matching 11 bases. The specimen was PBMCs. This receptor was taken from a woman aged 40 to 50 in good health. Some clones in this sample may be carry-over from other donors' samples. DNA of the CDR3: TGTGCCAGTAGTCTCGGGACTAGCGGTTGGGATGAGCAGTTCTTC. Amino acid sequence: CASSLGTSGWDEQFF. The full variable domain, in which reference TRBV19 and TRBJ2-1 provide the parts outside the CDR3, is DGGITQSPKYLFRKEGQNVTLSCEQNLNHDAMYWYRQDPGQGLRLIYYSQIVNDFQKGDIAEGYSVSREKKESFPLTVTSAQKNPTAFYLCASSLGTSGWDEQFFGPGTRLTVL.